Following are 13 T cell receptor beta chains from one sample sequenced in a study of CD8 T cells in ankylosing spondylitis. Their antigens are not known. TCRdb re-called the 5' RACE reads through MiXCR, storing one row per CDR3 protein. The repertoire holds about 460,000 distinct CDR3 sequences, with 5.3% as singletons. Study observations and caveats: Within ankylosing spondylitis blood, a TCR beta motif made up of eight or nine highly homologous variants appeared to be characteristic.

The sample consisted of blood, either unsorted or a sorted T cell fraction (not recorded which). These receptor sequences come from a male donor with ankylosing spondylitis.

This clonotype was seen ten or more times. The CDR3 protein is CASSLRIGHEGYTF. CDR3 DNA sequence: TGTGCCAGCAGTTTAAGAATAGGACACGAGGGCTACACCTTC. This chain uses TRBV7-6 with TRBJ1-2, with a weak D call TRBD1 (5 bases). CDR3 size: 14 residues. V was shortened by 6 bases and J by 8 bases, with 19 bases between the two germline ends. Germline-derived CDR1 and CDR2 are SGHVS and FNYEAQ. The variable domain in full, completed from reference TRBV7-6 and TRBJ1-2, reads GAGVSQSPRYKVTKRGQDVALRCDPISGHVSLYWYRQALGQGPEFLTYFNYEAQQDKSGLPNDRFSAERPEGSISTLTIQRTEQRDSAMYRCASSLRIGHEGYTFGSGTRLTVV.

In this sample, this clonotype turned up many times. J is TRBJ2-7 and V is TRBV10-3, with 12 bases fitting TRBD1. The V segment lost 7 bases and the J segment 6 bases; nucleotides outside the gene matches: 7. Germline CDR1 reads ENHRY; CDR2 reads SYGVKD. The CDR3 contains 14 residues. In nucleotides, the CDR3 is TGTGCCATCACCACTGGGACAGGGGGCAGCGAGCAGTACTTC. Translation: CAITTGTGGSEQYF.

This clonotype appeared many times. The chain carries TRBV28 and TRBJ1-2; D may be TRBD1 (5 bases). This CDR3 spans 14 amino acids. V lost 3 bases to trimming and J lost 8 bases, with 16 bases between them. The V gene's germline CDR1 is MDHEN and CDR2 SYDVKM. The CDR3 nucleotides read TGTGCCAGCAGTTTGCCCCAGGGCCAAGGCGGCTACACCTTC. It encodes CASSLPQGQGGYTF.

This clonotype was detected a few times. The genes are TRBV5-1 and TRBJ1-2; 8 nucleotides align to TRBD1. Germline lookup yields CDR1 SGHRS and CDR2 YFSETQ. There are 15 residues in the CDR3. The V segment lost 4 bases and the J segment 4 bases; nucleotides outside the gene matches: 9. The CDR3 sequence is CASSIGQGVPYGYTF. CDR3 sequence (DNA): TGCGCCAGCAGCATAGGACAGGGTGTCCCCTATGGCTACACCTTC.

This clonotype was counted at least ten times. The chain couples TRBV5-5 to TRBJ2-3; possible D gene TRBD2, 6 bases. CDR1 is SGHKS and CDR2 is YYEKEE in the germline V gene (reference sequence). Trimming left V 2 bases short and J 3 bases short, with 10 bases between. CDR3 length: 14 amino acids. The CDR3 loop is CASSFLALTDTQYF. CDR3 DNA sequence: TGTGCCAGCAGCTTTCTAGCGTTGACAGATACGCAGTATTTT.

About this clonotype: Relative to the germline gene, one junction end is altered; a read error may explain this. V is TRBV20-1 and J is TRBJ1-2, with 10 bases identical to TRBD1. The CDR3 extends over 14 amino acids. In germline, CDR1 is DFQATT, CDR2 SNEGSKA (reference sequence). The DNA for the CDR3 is TGCAGTGCTAGAGATCTCGGACAGGGGGATGGCTACATCTTC. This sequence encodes CSARDLGQGDGYIF.

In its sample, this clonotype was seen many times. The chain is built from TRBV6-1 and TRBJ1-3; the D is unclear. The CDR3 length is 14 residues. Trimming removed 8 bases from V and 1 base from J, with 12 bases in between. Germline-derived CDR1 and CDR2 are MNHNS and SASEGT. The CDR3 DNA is TGTGCCAGCGAAGGTCGCGGATCTGGAAACACCATATATTTT. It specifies CASEGRGSGNTIYF.

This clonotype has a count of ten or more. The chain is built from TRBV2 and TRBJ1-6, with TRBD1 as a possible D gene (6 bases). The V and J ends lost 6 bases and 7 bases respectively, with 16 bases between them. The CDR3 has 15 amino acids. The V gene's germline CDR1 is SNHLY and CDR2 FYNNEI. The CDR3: CASRVGGTRNSPLHF. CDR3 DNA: TGTGCCAGCAGGGTAGGGGGGACGCGGAATTCACCCCTCCACTTT.

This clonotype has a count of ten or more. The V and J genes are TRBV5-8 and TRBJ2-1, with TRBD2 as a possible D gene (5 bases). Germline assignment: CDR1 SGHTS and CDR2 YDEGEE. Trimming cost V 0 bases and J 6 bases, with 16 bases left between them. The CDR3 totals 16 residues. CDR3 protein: CASSLAGLGALNEQFF. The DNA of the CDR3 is TGTGCCAGCAGCTTGGCTGGACTCGGAGCTCTCAATGAGCAGTTCTTC.

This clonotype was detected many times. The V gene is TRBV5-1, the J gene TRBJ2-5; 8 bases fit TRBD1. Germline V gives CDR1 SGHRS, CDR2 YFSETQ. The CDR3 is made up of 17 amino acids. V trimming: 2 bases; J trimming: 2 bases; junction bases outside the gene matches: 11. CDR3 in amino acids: CASSFGLGQAYQETQYF. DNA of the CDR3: TGCGCCAGCAGCTTTGGGTTGGGACAGGCTTATCAAGAGACCCAGTACTTC.

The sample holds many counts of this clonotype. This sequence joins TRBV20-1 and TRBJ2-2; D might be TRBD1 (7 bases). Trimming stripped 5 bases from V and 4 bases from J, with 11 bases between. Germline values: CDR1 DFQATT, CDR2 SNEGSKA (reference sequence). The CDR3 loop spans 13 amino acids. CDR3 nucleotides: TGCAGTGCTCGCGGGACAGCCACCGGGGAGCTGTTTTTT. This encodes CSARGTATGELFF.

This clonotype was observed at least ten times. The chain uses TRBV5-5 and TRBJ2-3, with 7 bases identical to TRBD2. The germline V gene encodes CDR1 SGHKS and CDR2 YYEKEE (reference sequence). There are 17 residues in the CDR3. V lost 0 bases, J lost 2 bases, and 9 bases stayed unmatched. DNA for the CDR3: TGTGCCAGCAGCTTGGAGCCCCTAGCGGTCTACACAGATACGCAGTATTTT. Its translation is CASSLEPLAVYTDTQYF.

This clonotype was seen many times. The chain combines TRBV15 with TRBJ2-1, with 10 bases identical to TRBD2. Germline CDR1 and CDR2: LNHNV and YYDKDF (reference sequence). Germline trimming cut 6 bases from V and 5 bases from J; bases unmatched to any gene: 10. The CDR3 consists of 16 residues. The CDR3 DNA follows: TGTGCCACCAGGGCTATCAGCGGGAGGGCAAACAATGAGCAGTTCTTC. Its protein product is CATRAISGRANNEQFF.